The 28 T cell receptor beta chains reported below all come from one sample, sequenced in a study of blood T cell repertoires in COVID-19. The protocol was immunoSEQ multiplex PCR, while the TCRdb copy is restricted to in-frame clones and leaves out a portion. In the table there are 130,000 to 150,000 clones, approximately 80% of which are singletons. What was sequenced was peripheral blood. These receptor sequences come from a man aged 60 to 75 with active or convalescent COVID-19.

This clone showed up just a few times. This rearrangement joins TRBV3-1 (or the pseudogene TRBV3-2) to TRBJ2-3; D uncertain. V lost 5 bases, J lost 8 bases, and 11 bases lay in between. The CDR3 extends over 12 amino acids. From germline, CDR1 is LGHDT and CDR2 YNNKEL (reference sequence). Here the CDR3 reads CASSEPRGTQYF. The CDR3 DNA reads as TGTGCCAGCAGCGAACCCAGAGGTACGCAGTATTTT.

The chain carries TRBV4-3 and TRBJ2-7; 10 nucleotides agree with TRBD1. The CDR3 consists of 17 residues. J was trimmed by 1 base and V by 4 bases; bases with no gene match: 10. From germline, CDR1 is LGHNA and CDR2 YSLEER. For the CDR3, the DNA is TGCGCCAGCAGCCCCGGCCTGAGACAGGGGGCTTCCTACGAGCAGTACTTC. Amino acids: CASSPGLRQGASYEQYF.

This clone was observed a handful of times. The chain uses TRBV19 and TRBJ2-2; D may be TRBD1 (6 bases). Trimming cost V 5 bases and J 3 bases, with 13 bases left between them. CDR1 is LNHDA and CDR2 is SQIVND in the germline V gene (reference sequence). This CDR3 has 15 amino acids. The chain's CDR3 is CASSEQGFDTGELFF. CDR3 DNA: TGTGCCAGTAGTGAGCAGGGGTTTGACACCGGGGAGCTGTTTTTT.

This chain joins TRBV19 and TRBJ1-1; 7 nucleotides agree with TRBD1. This CDR3 region has 14 residues. Germline V gene sequence: CDR1 LNHDA, CDR2 SQIVND (reference sequence). After removal of 5 bases from V and 10 bases from J, the junction contained 13 bases not matched to a gene. CDR3: CASSVTGVPRLAFF. The CDR3 nucleotides read TGTGCCAGTAGTGTTACAGGGGTCCCGAGGTTAGCTTTCTTT.

The sample holds a few counts of this clone. In nucleotides, the CDR3 is TGTGCCAGTTACAGGGGGAGCAACACCGGGGAGCTGTTTTTT. This codes for CASYRGSNTGELFF. The chain employs TRBV27 and TRBJ2-2, with TRBD1 identical over 8 bases. CDR3 length equals 14 residues. The J segment lost 2 bases and the V segment lost 9 bases, leaving 5 bases of the junction unmatched. CDR1 and CDR2 (germline): MNHEY, SMNVEV (reference sequence).

This chain links TRBV7-9 with TRBJ1-4, with a tentative D call TRBD1 (5 bases). The V gene lost 5 bases and the J gene lost 4 bases, with 11 bases spanning the gap. The CDR3 sequence is 14 residues long. CDR1 and CDR2 (germline): SEHNR, FQNEAQ (reference sequence). This chain's CDR3 is CASSPRTRNEKLFF. Here the CDR3 DNA reads TGTGCCAGCAGCCCTCGGACACGTAATGAAAAACTGTTTTTT. Supplemented by reference TRBV7-9 and TRBJ1-4, the full variable domain reads DTGVSQNPRHKITKRGQNVTFRCDPISEHNRLYWYRQTLGQGPEFLTYFQNEAQLEKSRLLSDRFSAERPKGSFSTLEIQRTEQGDSAMYLCASSPRTRNEKLFFGSGTQLSVL.

The chain uses TRBV2 and TRBJ1-2; no definite D call. The length of the CDR3 is 10 residues. Germline V gene sequence: CDR1 SNHLY, CDR2 FYNNEI. Between the trimmed V and J ends, which lost 8 bases and 10 bases, there was a span of 11 bases. CDR3 in amino acids: CASGSAAYTF. CDR3 DNA sequence: TGTGCCAGCGGCTCAGCGGCCTACACCTTC.

This sequence joins TRBV7-9 and TRBJ2-7, with TRBD1 as a possible D gene (6 bases). V gave up 5 bases and J gave up 7 bases, with 24 bases separating them. Germline CDR1 and CDR2: SEHNR and FQNEAQ (reference sequence). This CDR3 spans 16 amino acids. The CDR3 DNA sequence: TGTGCCAGCAGCCAAAGTGACAGGTCCCCGACTTGGGAGCAGTACTTC. It is translated as CASSQSDRSPTWEQYF.

CDR3 protein: CASSLWGGDANTGELFF. The CDR3 nucleotides read TGTGCCAGCAGCTTATGGGGGGGAGATGCGAACACCGGGGAGCTGTTTTTT. V and J are TRBV7-8 and TRBJ2-2; TRBD2 agrees at 7 bases. CDR1 SGHVS and CDR2 FQNEAQ come from the germline V gene. The CDR3 is made up of 17 amino acids. Losses at the gene ends were 2 bases for V and 0 bases for J; bases not matched to a gene: 6.

V usage is TRBV13 and J usage is TRBJ2-1, with D possibly TRBD2 on 6 matching bases. The CDR3 sequence is 15 residues long. Germline V CDR1 and CDR2: PRHDT, FYEKMQ (reference sequence). V was shortened by 6 bases and J by 2 bases, with 14 bases between the two germline ends. The CDR3 DNA reads as TGTGCCAGCAGTTCGGGAGTCGGGACCTACAATGAGCAGTTCTTC. Translated: CASSSGVGTYNEQFF.

This chain joins TRBV5-1 and TRBJ2-1; tentatively, D is TRBD1 (5 bases). Germline V gene lookup returns CDR1 SGHRS and CDR2 YFSETQ. The CDR3 sequence is 14 residues long. The V end was cut by 1 base, the J end by 7 bases, with 12 bases between. CDR3 DNA sequence: TGCGCCAGCAGCTTGACGGCAGGGATGAATGAGCAGTTCTTC. Translated: CASSLTAGMNEQFF.

This sequence joins TRBV7-9 and TRBJ1-2, with D uncertain. V lost 2 bases and J lost 6, with 13 bases in between. Germline V lookup: CDR1 SEHNR, CDR2 FQNEAQ (reference sequence). The CDR3 has 14 residues. For the CDR3, the DNA is TGTGCCAGCAGCTTAATCGCGCCACCCAATGGCTACACCTTC. The encoded protein is CASSLIAPPNGYTF.

V gene TRBV19 combines with J gene TRBJ2-7; maybe TRBD1 (5 bases). The CDR3 spans 16 residues. V lost 5 bases and J lost 2, with 19 bases in between. CDR1 and CDR2 from the germline V gene are LNHDA and SQIVND (reference sequence). CDR3 bases: TGTGCCAGTAGTCCAGGACGGGCAGGGAATACCTACGAGCAGTACTTC. It encodes CASSPGRAGNTYEQYF.

The chain employs TRBV18 and TRBJ2-7; D perhaps matches TRBD1 (5 bases). This CDR3 has 15 residues. CDR1 and CDR2 from the germline V gene are KGHSH and LQKENI. The ends were cut back, 3 bases at V and 0 bases at J, with 12 bases in the middle. CDR3 loop: CASSPLGANSYEQYF. In DNA, the CDR3 is TGTGCCAGCTCACCTTTAGGGGCGAACTCCTACGAGCAGTACTTC.

The chain couples TRBV7-2 to TRBJ1-3; no reliable D call. This CDR3 is 15 amino acids long. Trimming pared 2 bases from V and 0 bases from J, leaving 8 bases between. Germline assignment: CDR1 SGHTA and CDR2 FQGNSA. This CDR3 reads CASSLLRGSGNTIYF. The CDR3 nucleotides are TGTGCCAGCAGCTTATTACGCGGCTCTGGAAACACCATATATTTT. The whole variable domain, remainder taken from reference TRBV7-2 and TRBJ1-3, is GAGVSQSPSNKVTEKGKDVELRCDPISGHTALYWYRQSLGQGLEFLIYFQGNSAPDKSGLPSDRFSAERTGGSVSTLTIQRTQQEDSAVYLCASSLLRGSGNTIYFGEGSWLTVV.

The gene calls are TRBV3-1 (or the pseudogene TRBV3-2) and TRBJ1-5; TRBD1 aligns across 7 bases. CDR3 length equals 16 residues. Germline V gene lookup returns CDR1 LGHDT and CDR2 YNNKEL (reference sequence). J lost 3 bases, V lost 1 base, and 6 bases had no gene match. The CDR3 coding sequence is TGTGCCAGCAGCCAAGCGGAGGGGGCGCCCAATCAGCCCCAGCATTTT. Its translation: CASSQAEGAPNQPQHF.

The table lists this clone with a count of one. V and J are TRBV19 and TRBJ1-1; TRBD1 agrees at 8 bases. Trimming at V came to 1 base and at J to 8 bases, leaving 6 bases not matched to a gene. The CDR3 consists of 14 residues. The V gene's germline CDR1 is LNHDA and CDR2 SQIVND (reference sequence). The CDR3 nucleotides read TGTGCCAGTAGTATAGTCCCGACAGGGGTAGAAGCTTTCTTT. Translation: CASSIVPTGVEAFF.

The genes are TRBV6-5 and TRBJ2-7, with D perhaps matching TRBD1 (5 bases). CDR3 size: 14 residues. Trimming removed 6 bases at V and 2 bases at J, with 14 bases between. Germline V gene data show CDR1 as MNHEY and CDR2 as SVGAGI. CDR3 sequence: CASSDSFPTYEQYF. CDR3 DNA: TGTGCCAGCAGCGACAGCTTTCCAACCTACGAGCAGTACTTC.

The chain couples TRBV6-2 or TRBV6-3 to TRBJ1-2; TRBD1 aligns across 11 bases. CDR1 MNHEY and CDR2 SVGEGT come from the germline V gene. The CDR3 has 17 residues. J lost 2 bases, V lost 2 bases, and 7 bases had no gene match. The CDR3 DNA follows: TGTGCCAGCAGTTACCGGGACAGGGGGATTTGGAACTATGGCTACACCTTC. Protein sequence: CASSYRDRGIWNYGYTF.

The CDR3 loop is CASSPTATGTGGGEGYTF. The CDR3 nucleotides read TGCGCCAGCAGCCCAACAGCAACCGGGACAGGGGGAGGAGAGGGCTACACCTTC. V is TRBV4-1 and J is TRBJ1-2; 11 nucleotides match TRBD1. Per germline, CDR1 MGHRA and CDR2 YSYEKL. The CDR3 length is 18 residues. Trimming took 4 bases from V and 8 from J; bases not matched to a gene: 18.

The chain recombines TRBV10-3 with TRBJ2-5, with 7 bases matching TRBD1. Germline V gene lookup returns CDR1 ENHRY and CDR2 SYGVKD. Trimming at V came to 10 bases and at J to 0 bases, leaving 8 bases not matched to a gene. The CDR3 covers 14 residues. The CDR3 sequence is CATEDRPYQETQYF. CDR3 nucleotide sequence: TGTGCCACGGAGGACAGGCCGTACCAAGAGACCCAGTACTTC.

V gene TRBV6-5 combines with J gene TRBJ1-1, with TRBD1 matching over 7 bases. This CDR3 is built from 16 residues. Trimming at V came to 2 bases and at J to 0 bases, leaving 6 bases not matched to a gene. Germline values: CDR1 MNHEY, CDR2 SVGAGI. The CDR3 nucleotides read TGTGCCAGCAGTTACGGGACAGCTCATATGAACACTGAAGCTTTCTTT. Translating gives CASSYGTAHMNTEAFF.

The V and J genes are TRBV10-1 and TRBJ2-7; 8 bases align to TRBD2. This CDR3 has 15 amino acids. Germline V gene data show CDR1 as WNHNN and CDR2 as SYGVQD (reference sequence). The DNA for the CDR3 is TGCGCCAGCAGGGAGTTTGGCGGGAGGTTTTACGAGCAGTACGTC. This encodes CASREFGGRFYEQYV.

This clone was seen just once. Here the CDR3 reads CASSFRTLAGGSDTQYF. CDR3 nucleotides: TGTGCCAGCAGTTTCCGGACTTTAGCGGGAGGATCGGATACGCAGTATTTT. This sequence joins TRBV27 and TRBJ2-3; 10 bases match TRBD2. This CDR3 spans 17 amino acids. Losses at the gene ends were 3 bases for V and 6 bases for J; bases not matched to a gene: 12. The germline CDR1 and CDR2 sequences are MNHEY and SMNVEV (reference sequence).

The V gene is TRBV15, the J gene TRBJ2-2, with 10 positions matching TRBD1. The germline V gene has CDR1 LNHNV and CDR2 YYDKDF (reference sequence). With V trimmed by 2 bases and J by 3 bases, 9 bases remained unmatched. The length of the CDR3 is 18 residues. The CDR3 DNA reads as TGTGCCACCAGCAGACACCTCCGGACAGGGGGAGACACCGGGGAGCTGTTTTTT. Translation gives CATSRHLRTGGDTGELFF.

This chain joins TRBV18 and TRBJ2-1, with a weak D call TRBD1 (6 bases). Germline V gene lookup returns CDR1 KGHSH and CDR2 LQKENI. V gave up 4 bases and J gave up 6 bases, with 13 bases separating them. The CDR3 is 14 residues long. The CDR3, as DNA: TGTGCCAGCTCACAATACAGGGTCTTCAATGAGCAGTTCTTC. This translates into CASSQYRVFNEQFF.

This chain connects TRBV6-5 to TRBJ2-2; 12 bases are shared with TRBD2. The V segment lost 6 bases and the J segment 1 base; nucleotides outside the gene matches: 0. Looked up from germline, CDR1 is MNHEY and CDR2 is SVGAGI. The CDR3 consists of 15 residues. The CDR3 nucleotides are TGTGCCAGCAGGACTAGCGGGGGGAACACCGGGGAGCTGTTTTTT. Translated, it gives CASRTSGGNTGELFF.

The chain has TRBV7-9 and TRBJ2-5, with 8 bases aligning to TRBD2. Germline V gives CDR1 SEHNR, CDR2 FQNEAQ (reference sequence). Trimming cost V 3 bases and J 4 bases; bases outside gene matches: 4. The CDR3 length is 14 residues. CDR3 nucleotide sequence: TGTGCCAGCAGCTTCTCACGGGAGGGAGAGACCCAGTACTTC. Translation gives CASSFSREGETQYF.